One and the same sample provided the 11 T cell receptor beta chains below, sequenced in a study of cytomegalovirus exposure and HLA in healthy donors. It was with 60 Vbeta and 13 Jbeta primers that the PCR ran. This table comes from immunoSEQ multiplex PCR, and its TCRdb copy is limited to in-frame clones, with some not included. The repertoire holds fewer than 130,000 clones, with roughly 85% as singletons. Specimen: PBMCs. The source of these receptors is a middle-aged woman in good health and CMV-seronegative.

This clone is a singleton in its sample. The chain is built from TRBV7-2 and TRBJ2-1; 7 nucleotides match TRBD2. The CDR3 has 14 residues. CDR1 is SGHTA and CDR2 is FQGNSA in the germline V gene. After removal of 1 base from V and 5 bases from J, the junction contained 2 bases not matched to a gene. The CDR3 DNA sequence: TGTGCCAGCAGCTTAGTTGGGGGGGACAATGAGCAGTTCTTC. This gives the protein CASSLVGGDNEQFF.

CDR3 region: CASSGDNSPLHF. CDR3 DNA sequence: TGTGCCAGCTCAGGAGATAATTCACCCCTCCACTTT. This chain uses TRBV18 with TRBJ1-6; unclear D gene. CDR1 KGHSH and CDR2 LQKENI come from the germline V gene. Trimming took off 5 bases at V and 5 bases at J, with 4 bases between the two ends. The CDR3 runs to 12 residues.

V usage is TRBV6-6 and J usage is TRBJ2-7; TRBD1 might be the D (8 bases). The CDR3 consists of 15 residues. CDR1 is MNHNY and CDR2 is SVGAGI in the germline V gene (reference sequence). Trimming left V 5 bases short and J 5 bases short, with 19 bases between. Written as DNA, the CDR3 is TGTGCCAGCAGTCCTAAAGACAGGGGAGGGCACGAGCAGTACTTC. Translating it yields CASSPKDRGGHEQYF.

The J gene is TRBJ1-5, the V gene TRBV28, with D perhaps TRBD1 (5 bases). Trimming stripped 6 bases from V and 11 bases from J, with 26 bases between. Germline V gene sequence: CDR1 MDHEN, CDR2 SYDVKM. The CDR3 consists of 16 residues. CDR3 DNA sequence: TGTGCCAGCAGCGGATTTCTTGGGGGGGGAACGGTAGCCCAGCATTTT. Translation: CASSGFLGGGTVAQHF.

J is TRBJ1-1 and V is TRBV9; D remains unclear. Germline V gene sequence: CDR1 SGDLS, CDR2 YYNGEE. V lost 2 bases, J lost 1 base, and 9 bases lay in between. The CDR3 covers 14 residues. The CDR3 DNA reads as TGTGCCAGCAGCGTCTCGGGAGAGAACACTGAAGCTTTCTTT. It encodes CASSVSGENTEAFF.

The genes are TRBV30 and TRBJ2-3; D is possibly TRBD1 (6 bases). The V end lost 4 bases, the J end lost 0 bases, and 11 bases lay between the germline ends. This CDR3 is 14 amino acids long. Germline V gene sequence: CDR1 GTSNPN, CDR2 SVGIG (reference sequence). CDR3 residues: CAWNPDSSTDTQYF. The DNA of the CDR3 is TGTGCCTGGAATCCGGACAGCAGCACAGATACGCAGTATTTT.

This clone was counted only a few times. The chain combines TRBV5-1 with TRBJ2-7; a weak D match, TRBD1 (5 bases). With 0 bases removed from V and 1 base from J, the gap between germline ends came to 11 bases. Germline CDR1 reads SGHRS; CDR2 reads YFSETQ. The length of the CDR3 is 15 residues. As DNA, the CDR3 is TGCGCCAGCAGCTTGGTACTGGGGCAGTCCTACGAGCAGTACTTC. This encodes CASSLVLGQSYEQYF.

The chain recombines TRBV5-1 with TRBJ1-6; 10 bases agree with TRBD1. CDR1 is SGHRS and CDR2 is YFSETQ in the germline V gene. This CDR3 is 16 amino acids long. V was clipped by 0 bases and J by 7 bases; unmatched bases: 4. The CDR3 DNA reads TGCGCCAGCAGCTTGGGGGACAGGGGTTCAAATTCACCCCTCCACTTT. As protein: CASSLGDRGSNSPLHF. The whole variable domain, filled in from reference TRBV5-1 and TRBJ1-6, reads KAGVTQTPRYLIKTRGQQVTLSCSPISGHRSVSWYQQTPGQGLQFLFEYFSETQRNKGNFPGRFSGRQFSNSRSEMNVSTLELGDSALYLCASSLGDRGSNSPLHFGNGTRLTVT.

The genes are TRBV6-5 and TRBJ1-2, with D possibly TRBD1 on 6 matching bases. The CDR3 totals 13 residues. Germline V lookup: CDR1 MNHEY, CDR2 SVGAGI. The V gene lost 2 bases and the J gene lost 13 bases, with 17 bases spanning the gap. CDR3 bases: TGTGCCAGCAGTTACGGGCAGGGGCGCGCTTGCACCTTC. The encoded protein is CASSYGQGRACTF.

The chain couples TRBV9 to TRBJ2-5, with D maybe TRBD2 (6 bases). Germline-derived CDR1 and CDR2 are SGDLS and YYNGEE. The CDR3 is 15 amino acids. Between the trimmed V and J ends, which lost 3 bases and 5 bases, there was a span of 17 bases. CDR3 nucleotides: TGTGCCAGCAGCGCGGACTTCGGAGGAGGGGAGACCCAGTACTTC. This codes for CASSADFGGGETQYF.

This chain connects TRBV28 to TRBJ1-5; 7 bases match TRBD1. J gave up 2 bases and V 6 bases, and 4 bases lay outside the gene matches. This CDR3 comprises 14 residues. Germline V CDR1 and CDR2: MDHEN, SYDVKM. The CDR3 DNA sequence: TGTGCCAGCAGGAGAACAGGGGGCAATCAGCCCCAGCATTTT. Encoded protein: CASRRTGGNQPQHF.